This TCR beta chain was sequenced in a study of T cell responses to AZD1222 COVID-19 vaccine. Regarding the study as a whole: The CD4 TCRs associated with vaccination extended across spike and predominated at 160-218 and 743-854. Once two AZD1222 doses were given, Spike-specific TCR breadth and depth went up.

The protocol was immunoSEQ multiplex PCR, while the TCRdb copy is restricted to in-frame clones and leaves out a portion. The top ten hold over 2% of the sample, which has approximately 110,000 clones, 87% seen once. To note about this clone: What it binds is unknown.

V shed 4 bases and J shed 4 bases, with 13 bases lying between them. This CDR3 is 14 amino acids long. In germline, CDR1 is LNHNV, CDR2 YYDKDF (reference sequence). The sequence was collected from an adult who received the AZD1222 COVID-19 vaccine. The V gene is TRBV15, the J gene TRBJ1-2; tentative D call: TRBD1 (5 bases). Sequences were derived from peripheral blood, sampled 28 days after the second AZD1222 dose. The CDR3 sequence is CATSMGGESYGYTF. The DNA for the CDR3 is TGTGCCACCAGCATGGGGGGGGAGAGCTATGGCTACACCTTC.